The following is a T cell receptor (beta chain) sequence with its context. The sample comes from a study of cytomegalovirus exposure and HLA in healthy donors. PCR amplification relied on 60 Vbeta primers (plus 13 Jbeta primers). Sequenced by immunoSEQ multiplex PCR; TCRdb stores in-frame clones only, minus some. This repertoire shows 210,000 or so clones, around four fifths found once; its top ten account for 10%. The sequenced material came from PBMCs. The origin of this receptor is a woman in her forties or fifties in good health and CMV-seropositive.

The CDR3 loop is CASSPVDRGSYEQYF. CDR3 DNA sequence: TGTGCCAGCAGCCCAGTTGACAGGGGATCCTACGAGCAGTACTTC. This sequence joins TRBV7-9 and TRBJ2-7, with 8 bases aligning to TRBD1. Germline V gene sequence: CDR1 SEHNR, CDR2 FQNEAQ (reference sequence). V was pared by 5 bases and J by 1 base, with 7 bases of the junction left unmatched. The CDR3 is made up of 15 amino acids.